This paragraph reports one TCR beta chain. Original data processing: Reference gene primers were amplified, and this amplification served to estimate nucleated cell counts. Measured with immunoSEQ multiplex PCR; TCRdb has only the in-frame clones, and not every one. From that table come the V and J calls and clone size; the DNA was used to work out D and trimming. The sample carries roughly 29,000 clones, approximately 85% recorded once. The data derive from a study of blood T cell repertoires in COVID-19. About the study: The United States, Italy and Spain supplied acute and convalescent COVID-19 samples.

The V end was cut by 0 bases, the J end by 9 bases, with 7 bases between. CDR1 SGDLS and CDR2 YYNGEE come from the germline V gene. The CDR3 covers 12 residues. Recruited during active infection, patients (from Seattle) were subsequently followed longitudinally. The sequence derives from a woman aged 80 or older with COVID-19, enrolled during active disease. The chain couples TRBV9 to TRBJ2-1; TRBD2 might be the D (6 bases). Specimen: peripheral blood. The CDR3 nucleotides read TGTGCCAGCAGCGTAGGGGGAGGTGAGCAGTTCTTC. Translation gives CASSVGGGEQFF.